Listed below are T cell receptor beta chains from one sample, sequenced in a study of T cells in localized non-small cell lung cancer. Profiled with immunoSEQ multiplex PCR; TCRdb holds only in-frame clones, not every one. The table lists approximately 2,000 clones, about a quarter of them singletons. The material sequenced was lung tumor tissue, taken before any cancer treatment. Receptors originate from a female donor at least 60 years old with stage II lung adenocarcinoma. Each CDR3 is given with its conserved first and last residue. The D gene is left open where the match is weak. Rows may omit the clone size; those that give it use once, few, many or a size class.

J | length | D | V | size | CDR3 | DNA
TRBJ2-2 | 13 | NA | TRBV29-1 | NA | CSGTDRVGGELFF | TGCAGCGGGACGGACCGGGTAGGGGGGGAGCTGTTTTTT
TRBJ1-4 | 16 | NA | TRBV28 | few | CASSRRGGSYYEKLFF | TGTGCCAGCAGTCGTCGCGGGGGTTCATATTATGAAAAACTGTTTTTT
TRBJ1-1 | 14 | NA | TRBV19 | large | CASSIVRSNTEAFF | TGTGCCAGTAGTATAGTCAGATCCAACACTGAAGCTTTCTTT
TRBJ2-1 | 14 | TRBD2 | TRBV4-1 | few | CASSQVQRDHEQFF | TGCGCCAGCAGCCAAGTTCAGCGGGACCATGAGCAGTTCTTC
TRBJ2-7 | 16 | TRBD2 | TRBV28 | few | CASSLDVAGTSYEQYF | TGTGCCAGCAGTTTGGATGTAGCGGGGACTTCCTACGAGCAGTACTTC
TRBJ2-1 | 15 | NA | TRBV15 | NA | CASSLDTGRNNEQFF | TGTGCCAGCAGCTTAGATACAGGACGAAACAATGAGCAGTTCTTC
TRBJ2-7 | 15 | NA | TRBV11-3 | few | CASSRSGDGDYEQYF | TGTGCCAGCAGCAGGTCAGGGGACGGTGACTACGAGCAGTACTTC
TRBJ1-2 | 14 | TRBD1 | TRBV2 | few | CASRGQGGNYGYTF | TGTGCCAGCAGGGGACAGGGAGGTAACTATGGCTACACCTTC
TRBJ2-7 | 15 | NA | TRBV19 | few | CASSIDSSLTYEQYF | TGTGCCAGTAGTATAGATAGCAGCCTTACCTACGAGCAGTACTTC
TRBJ1-1 | 15 | NA | TRBV6-8 | few | CASSYSTGSNTEAFF | TGTGCCAGCAGTTACTCGACCGGGTCGAACACTGAAGCTTTCTTT
TRBJ2-2 | 14 | NA | TRBV14 | NA | CASSQDIGTGELFF | TGTGCCAGCAGCCAAGATATTGGCACCGGGGAGCTGTTTTTT
TRBJ2-5 | 13 | NA | TRBV19 | few | CASSIAHQETQYF | TGTGCCAGTAGTATTGCACATCAAGAGACCCAGTACTTC
TRBJ2-7 | 14 | TRBD2 | TRBV29-1 | NA | CSVTGLADSYEQYF | TGCAGCGTAACGGGACTAGCGGACTCCTACGAGCAGTACTTC
TRBJ1-2 | 17 | TRBD1 | TRBV11-3 | few | CASSLAGTGGNDYGYTF | TGTGCCAGCAGCTTGGCCGGGACAGGGGGCAACGACTATGGCTACACCTTC
TRBJ2-1 | 15 | NA | TRBV5-1 | NA | CASSWGTDSYNEQFF | TGCGCCAGCAGCTGGGGGACCGATTCCTACAATGAGCAGTTCTTC
TRBJ2-7 | 16 | TRBD1 | TRBV28 | few | CASTTRQGAIGYEQYF | TGTGCCAGCACCACCCGACAGGGGGCTATCGGGTACGAGCAGTACTTC
TRBJ2-2 | 16 | NA | TRBV14 | NA | CASSQVGAFNTGELFF | TGTGCCAGCAGCCAAGTTGGAGCCTTTAACACCGGGGAGCTGTTTTTT
TRBJ2-7 | 14 | NA | TRBV11-3 | few | CASSAQSSSYEQYF | TGTGCCAGCAGTGCTCAGAGCAGCTCCTACGAGCAGTACTTC
TRBJ2-1 | 15 | NA | TRBV29-1 | NA | CSVGSGVDNYNEQFF | TGCAGCGTTGGTTCCGGGGTTGACAACTACAATGAGCAGTTCTTC
TRBJ2-1 | 16 | TRBD2 | TRBV19 | NA | CASSLTLGLVGTEQFF | TGTGCCAGTAGTCTCACCCTCGGACTAGTCGGGACCGAGCAGTTCTTC
TRBJ1-3 | 16 | NA | TRBV4-1 | medium-sized | CASSQGKGGTGNTIYF | TGCGCCAGCAGCCAGGGTAAAGGGGGAACTGGAAACACCATATATTTT
TRBJ1-4 | 15 | NA | TRBV11-3 | NA | CASSPLTGPNEKLFF | TGTGCTAGCAGCCCGTTGACGGGGCCTAATGAAAAACTGTTTTTT
TRBJ2-2 | 14 | TRBD1 | TRBV12-5 | few | CASIGDRGGGELFF | TGTGCCAGCATAGGGGACAGGGGTGGCGGGGAGCTGTTTTTT
TRBJ1-5 | 14 | NA | TRBV18 | few | CASSPDSGNQPQHF | TGTGCCAGCTCACCTGACAGCGGTAATCAGCCCCAGCATTTT